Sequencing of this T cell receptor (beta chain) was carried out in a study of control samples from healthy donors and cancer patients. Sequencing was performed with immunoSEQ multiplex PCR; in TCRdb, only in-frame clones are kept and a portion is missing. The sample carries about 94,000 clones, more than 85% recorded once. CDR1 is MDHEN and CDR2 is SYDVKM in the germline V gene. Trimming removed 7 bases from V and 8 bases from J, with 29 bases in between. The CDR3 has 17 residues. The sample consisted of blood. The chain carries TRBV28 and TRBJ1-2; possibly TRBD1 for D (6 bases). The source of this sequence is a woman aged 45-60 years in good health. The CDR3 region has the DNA TGTGCCAGCACCCCGGCGGACGGACAGCTGGGGAATCGAGGCTACACCTTC. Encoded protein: CASTPADGQLGNRGYTF.